Below are 7 T cell receptor beta chains sequenced from a single sample in a study of T cell repertoires in cytomegalovirus infection (dated 2019 in TCRdb). Sequenced using an Illumina HiSeq 1500. The public reads were reanalyzed by TCRdb: fastp trimming at Q25, MiXCR alignment, in-frame beta chains only. Each CDR3 protein gets just one entry, which takes the most common genes and DNA from the rows behind it. The sample profile shows more than 90,000 distinct CDR3 sequences; 9.5% to 13% of them were found once. 31% of the sample rests with the top ten. These receptors have no known antigen. Input material: PBMCs, sequenced either directly or after in vitro stimulation (not recorded which). Receptors were obtained from a human donor in good health (CMV status not recorded). Some clones in this sample may be carry-over from other donors' samples.

The rearrangement links TRBV4-1 to TRBJ1-1, with D possibly matching TRBD1 (6 bases). There are 14 residues in the CDR3. Trimming took 0 bases from V and 5 from J, leaving 10 bases between them. The germline V gene encodes CDR1 MGHRA and CDR2 YSYEKL. The DNA of the CDR3 is TGCGCCAGCAGCCAAGACCAGGGGACAACTGAAGCTTTCTTT. It specifies CASSQDQGTTEAFF.

This clonotype was seen many times. The CDR3 loop reads CASSLLSGSGDEQFF. CDR3 bases: TGTGCCAGCAGCTTACTCAGCGGGAGTGGCGATGAGCAGTTCTTC. The chain joins TRBV7-8 to TRBJ2-1; TRBD2 agrees at 8 bases. V dropped 2 bases and J dropped 8; count of bases not matched to a gene: 8. Germline V gives CDR1 SGHVS, CDR2 FQNEAQ. This CDR3 contains 15 residues.

This clonotype was seen a handful of times. V is TRBV29-1 and J is TRBJ2-1, with 7 bases aligning to TRBD1. V was pared by 6 bases and J by 6 bases, with 5 bases of the junction left unmatched. The CDR3 spans 12 residues. From germline, CDR1 is SQVTM and CDR2 ANQGSEA. The chain's CDR3 is CSVTGMGNEQFF. As DNA, the CDR3 is TGCAGCGTGACAGGGATGGGCAATGAGCAGTTCTTC.

At least ten counts were recorded for this clonotype. The rearrangement joins TRBV7-9 to TRBJ2-7; 7 bases fit TRBD1. This CDR3 is 18 amino acids long. Germline lookup yields CDR1 SEHNR and CDR2 FQNEAQ (reference sequence). V was pared by 4 bases and J by 5 bases, with 20 bases of the junction left unmatched. CDR3 sequence: CASSSTSFQGGRGHEQYV. The CDR3 nucleotides are TGTGCCAGCAGCTCAACGTCCTTCCAAGGGGGCCGGGGACACGAGCAGTACGTC.

V usage is TRBV12-3 or TRBV12-4 and J usage is TRBJ2-1, with 11 bases aligning to TRBD2. The CDR3 covers 16 residues. V trimming: 6 bases; J trimming: 2 bases; junction bases outside the gene matches: 6. The CDR3 coding sequence is TGTGCCAGCAGGGTGACTAGCGGGACCCCCTACAATGAGCAGTTCTTC. As protein: CASRVTSGTPYNEQFF.

This rearrangement joins TRBV4-1 to TRBJ1-4, with D unclear. Trimming took off 4 bases at V and 2 bases at J, with 11 bases between the two ends. The CDR3 is 15 amino acids. Germline V gene lookup returns CDR1 MGHRA and CDR2 YSYEKL. CDR3 sequence: CASSLAGETNEKLFF. As DNA, the CDR3 is TGCGCCAGCAGCCTGGCGGGTGAGACTAATGAAAAACTGTTTTTT.

This clonotype appeared many times. The CDR3 is CASSLMGGVNYGYTF. DNA of the CDR3: TGTGCCAGCAGCTTAATGGGGGGCGTGAACTATGGCTACACCTTC. This rearrangement joins TRBV7-8 to TRBJ1-2, with D maybe TRBD1 (6 bases). Germline V lookup: CDR1 SGHVS, CDR2 FQNEAQ. V shed 2 bases and J shed 2 bases, with 12 bases lying between them. The CDR3 is 15 amino acids.